This T cell receptor (beta chain) is from a study of T-cell reconstitution after alpha-beta-depleted transplantation in children. Study results and caveats: As was reported, about two months after transplant, alpha-beta T cells came from several hundred expanded graft clones. Newly generated T cells supplied most T-cell counts and diversity one year post-transplant.

Unique molecular identifiers were built into the TCRbeta library. One entry per CDR3 protein results from TCRdb running MiXCR on the PCR reads. The sample yields hundreds of thousands of distinct CDR3 sequences, 10% to 15% seen once. This clonotype was seen a handful of times. No antigen is known for it. The CDR3 length is 16 residues. CDR1 is MNHEY, CDR2 SMNVEV, per germline (reference sequence). The V gene lost 4 bases and the J gene lost 2 bases, with 18 bases spanning the gap. The starting material was PBMCs, mostly from graft donor cells, obtained 360 days after TCRalphabeta/CD19-depleted stem cell transplant. The genes are TRBV27 and TRBJ2-7, with D possibly being TRBD2 (6 bases). The receptor was isolated from a male patient aged 10 to 17 who had a stem cell transplant for acute myeloid leukemia, so the T cells may come from the graft donor. CDR3 sequence (DNA): TGTGCCAGCAGTTCGCCGTTAGCGGAACCAGCCTACGAGCAGTACTTC. It codes for CASSSPLAEPAYEQYF.